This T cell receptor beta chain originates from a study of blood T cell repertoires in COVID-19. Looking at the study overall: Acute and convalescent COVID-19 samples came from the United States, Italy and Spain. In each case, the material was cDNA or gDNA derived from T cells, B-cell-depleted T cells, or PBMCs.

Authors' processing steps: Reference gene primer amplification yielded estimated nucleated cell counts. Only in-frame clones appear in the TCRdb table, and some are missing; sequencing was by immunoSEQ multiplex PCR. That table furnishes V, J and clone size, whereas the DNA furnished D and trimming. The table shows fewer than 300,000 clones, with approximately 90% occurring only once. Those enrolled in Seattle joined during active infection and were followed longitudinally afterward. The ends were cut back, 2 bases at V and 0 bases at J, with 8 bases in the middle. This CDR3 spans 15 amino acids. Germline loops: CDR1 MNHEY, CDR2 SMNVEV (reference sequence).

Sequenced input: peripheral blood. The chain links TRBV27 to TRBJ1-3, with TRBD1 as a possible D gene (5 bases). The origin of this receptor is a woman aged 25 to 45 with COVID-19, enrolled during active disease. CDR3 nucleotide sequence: TGTGCCAGCAGTTTAACAGGAAACTCTGGAAACACCATATATTTT. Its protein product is CASSLTGNSGNTIYF.